This T cell receptor (beta chain) was found in a study of T cell responses to AZD1222 COVID-19 vaccine. Findings and caveats of the study: Without day 14 samples, only post-peak T cell repertoires were studied. Increases in Spike-specific TCR breadth and depth were seen after two AZD1222 doses.

In the case of this clone: Its antigen is still unknown.

The method was immunoSEQ multiplex PCR; TCRdb's version includes in-frame clones alone and lacks a portion of them. Here the sample spans about 110,000 clones, just under 95% being singletons. CDR1 MGHRA and CDR2 YSYEKL come from the germline V gene. Germline trimming cut 0 bases from V and 2 bases from J; bases unmatched to any gene: 2. This CDR3 spans 16 amino acids. The clonotype comes from an adult in good health. The chain couples TRBV4-1 to TRBJ2-2; TRBD2 matches at 8 bases. The specimen comprised peripheral blood, sampled on day 0 of AZD1222 vaccination. CDR3 nucleotides: TGCGCCAGCAGCCAAGAAGCGGGAGCTAACACCGGGGAGCTGTTTTTT. This encodes CASSQEAGANTGELFF.